This entry is about one T cell receptor beta chain. Its specificity is not known. This record belongs to a study of siplizumab effects on memory and regulatory T cells. General study points: The Treg-derived share of mappable alloreactive CD4+ clones averaged about 68% with siplizumab and around 26% in controls. Siplizumab significantly decreased alloreactive sequences from unstimulated CD4+ memory cells.

Some clones are missing from TCRdb's copy, which holds only in-frame ones; the method was immunoSEQ multiplex PCR. The sample consists of about 91,000 clones, 96% of them appearing once. Sequenced input: naive CD4+ T cells sorted from blood. The source is a human donor in good health.

The CDR3 region is CASRRDGYTF. As DNA, the CDR3 is TGTGCCAGCCGGAGGGATGGCTACACCTTC. V and J are TRBV6-5 and TRBJ1-2; D gene uncertain. This CDR3 has 10 amino acids. In germline, CDR1 is MNHEY, CDR2 SVGAGI. The germline V and J ends were trimmed by 8 bases and 6 bases, with 7 bases remaining between them.